This is a list of T cell receptor beta chains from one sample in a study of blood T cell repertoires in COVID-19. Assay: immunoSEQ multiplex PCR; the TCRdb copy retains only in-frame clones and omits some. The sample has just under 150,000 clones, 87% seen once; the top ten hold about two fifths. The sequenced sample was peripheral blood. These receptors all come from a man aged 50 or older who had recovered from COVID-19. The CDR3 runs from the conserved cysteine through the conserved F or W. Fields, in order: J gene, clone size, D gene, V gene, CDR3 DNA, CDR3 protein. A D gene is named only where the DNA matches it firmly. Some rows mark clone size as missing; the rest say once, few, many or name a class of expanded clone.

TRBJ2-3 | . | TRBD2 | TRBV10-3 | TGTGCCATCAGTCCCCGGGGACGGGGGGAATCAACAGATACGCAGTATTTT | CAISPRGRGESTDTQYF
TRBJ2-7 | . | TRBD2 | TRBV4-2 | TGTGCCAGCAGCCAAGAGGGGTCCAGCGGGGTATACATTTACGAGCAGTACTTC | CASSQEGSSGVYIYEQYF
TRBJ1-6 | once | TRBD1 | TRBV2 | TGTGCCAGCAGTGGTCAGGGGGCCATTAATTCACCCCTCCACTTT | CASSGQGAINSPLHF
TRBJ2-2 | . | . | TRBV12-3/TRBV12-4 | TGTGCCAGCAGTCGACAGGACACCGGGGAGCTGTTTTTT | CASSRQDTGELFF
TRBJ1-2 | . | TRBD1 | TRBV12-3/TRBV12-4 | TGTGCCAGCAGTTCCGACAGGGAGCATGGCTACACCTTC | CASSSDREHGYTF
TRBJ2-7 | . | TRBD1 | TRBV10-3 | TGTGCCATCAGTCCACAGGGGGCCTCCTACGAGCAGTACTTC | CAISPQGASYEQYF
TRBJ1-1 | few | TRBD1 | TRBV7-9 | TGTGCCAGCAGGCCGGACAGGGCCTCTGAAGCTTTCTTT | CASRPDRASEAFF
TRBJ2-7 | . | TRBD2 | TRBV10-3 | TGTGCCATCAGTGAGTCTGAGCGGGGGAAATACGAGCAGTACTTC | CAISESERGKYEQYF
TRBJ2-5 | . | . | TRBV19 | TGTGCCAGTGCAAATCAGGGGCTCCAAGAGACCCAGTACTTC | CASANQGLQETQYF
TRBJ2-4 | . | TRBD2 | TRBV27 | TGTGCCAGCAGTTTACGGGGGGTGAAAAACATTCAGTACTTC | CASSLRGVKNIQYF